The source of this T cell receptor (beta chain) is a study of shared clonotypes between healthy human individuals. General study points: The sharing of about 5% of naive CD4 clonotypes was seen across a handful of donors.

The authors distributed each subset's genomic DNA evenly over several immunoSEQ plates. TCRdb keeps only in-frame clones here, not all; method: immunoSEQ multiplex PCR. This table holds roughly 2 million clones, 85% to 95% found once. In this sample, this clone turned up once. Its antigen is currently unknown. CD4+ cells underwent separation, giving CD45RA+ naive and CD45RA-negative memory subsets. In germline, CDR1 is SGHNT, CDR2 YENEEA. The CDR3 is made up of 17 amino acids. V lost 0 bases and J lost 6; bases outside the gene matches: 6. V is TRBV11-3 and J is TRBJ2-1; 12 nucleotides agree with TRBD1. The sequence was collected from a man younger than 30 in good health. Sequencing used naive CD4+ T cells sorted from blood. Subset reported: CD45RA+ positively selected. CDR3 region: CASSLDSGTGGLNEQFF. CDR3 sequence (DNA): TGTGCCAGCAGCTTAGATTCCGGGACAGGGGGCCTCAATGAGCAGTTCTTC.